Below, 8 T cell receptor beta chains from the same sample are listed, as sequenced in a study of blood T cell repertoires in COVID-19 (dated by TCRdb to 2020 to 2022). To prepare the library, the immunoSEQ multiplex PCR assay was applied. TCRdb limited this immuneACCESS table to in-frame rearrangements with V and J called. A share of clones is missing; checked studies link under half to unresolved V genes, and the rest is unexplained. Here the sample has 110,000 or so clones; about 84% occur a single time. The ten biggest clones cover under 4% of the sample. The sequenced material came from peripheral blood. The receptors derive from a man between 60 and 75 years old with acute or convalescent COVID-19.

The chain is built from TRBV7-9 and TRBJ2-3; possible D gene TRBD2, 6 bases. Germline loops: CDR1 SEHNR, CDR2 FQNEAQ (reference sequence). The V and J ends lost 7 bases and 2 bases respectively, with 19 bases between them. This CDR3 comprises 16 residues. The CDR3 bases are TGTGCCAGCACCCCCTGGGGAGGAGGGAACACAGATACGCAGTATTTT. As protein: CASTPWGGGNTDTQYF. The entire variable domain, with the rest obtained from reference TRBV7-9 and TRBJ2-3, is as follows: DTGVSQNPRHKITKRGQNVTFRCDPISEHNRLYWYRQTLGQGPEFLTYFQNEAQLEKSRLLSDRFSAERPKGSFSTLEIQRTEQGDSAMYLCASTPWGGGNTDTQYFGPGTRLTVL.

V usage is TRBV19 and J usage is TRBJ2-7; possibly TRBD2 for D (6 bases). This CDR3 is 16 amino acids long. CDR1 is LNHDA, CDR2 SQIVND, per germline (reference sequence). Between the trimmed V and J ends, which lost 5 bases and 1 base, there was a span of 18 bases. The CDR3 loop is CASSGGYGGESYEQYF. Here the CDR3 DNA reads TGTGCCAGTAGTGGAGGTTACGGGGGTGAGTCCTACGAGCAGTACTTC. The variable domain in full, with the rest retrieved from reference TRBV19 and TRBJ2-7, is DGGITQSPKYLFRKEGQNVTLSCEQNLNHDAMYWYRQDPGQGLRLIYYSQIVNDFQKGDIAEGYSVSREKKESFPLTVTSAQKNPTAFYLCASSGGYGGESYEQYFGPGTRLTVT.

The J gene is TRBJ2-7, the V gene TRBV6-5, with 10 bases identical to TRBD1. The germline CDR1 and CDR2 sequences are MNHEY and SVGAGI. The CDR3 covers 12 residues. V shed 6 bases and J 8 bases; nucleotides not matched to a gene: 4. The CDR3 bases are TGTGCCAGCAGCCAGGACAGGGGGAAGCAGTACTTC. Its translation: CASSQDRGKQYF.

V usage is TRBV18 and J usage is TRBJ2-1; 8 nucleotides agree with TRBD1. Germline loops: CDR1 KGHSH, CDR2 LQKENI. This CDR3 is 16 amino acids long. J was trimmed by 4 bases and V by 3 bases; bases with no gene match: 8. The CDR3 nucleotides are TGTGCCAGCTCACCCGCAGGGGGCGCAGGTTACAATGAGCAGTTCTTC. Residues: CASSPAGGAGYNEQFF.

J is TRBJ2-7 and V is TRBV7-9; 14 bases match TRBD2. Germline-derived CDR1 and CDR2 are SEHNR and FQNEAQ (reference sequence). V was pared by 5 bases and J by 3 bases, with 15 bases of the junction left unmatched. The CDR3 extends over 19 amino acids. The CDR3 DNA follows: TGTGCCAGCAGCCCACCCCCGGGACTAGCGGGAGAGGGCGGCTACGAGCAGTACTTC. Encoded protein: CASSPPPGLAGEGGYEQYF.

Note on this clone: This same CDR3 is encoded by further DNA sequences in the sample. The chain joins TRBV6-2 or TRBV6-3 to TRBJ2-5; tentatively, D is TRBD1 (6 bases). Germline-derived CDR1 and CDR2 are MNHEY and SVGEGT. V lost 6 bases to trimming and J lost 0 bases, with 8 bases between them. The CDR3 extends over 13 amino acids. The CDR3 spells CASSGQYQETQYF. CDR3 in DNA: TGTGCCAGCAGCGGACAGTACCAAGAGACCCAGTACTTC.

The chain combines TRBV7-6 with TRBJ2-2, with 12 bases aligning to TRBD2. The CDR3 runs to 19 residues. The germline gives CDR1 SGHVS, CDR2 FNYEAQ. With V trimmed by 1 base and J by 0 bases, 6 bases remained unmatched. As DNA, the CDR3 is TGTGCCAGCAGCTTAGTAGCTAGCGGGAGGGCCCCGAACACCGGGGAGCTGTTTTTT. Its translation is CASSLVASGRAPNTGELFF. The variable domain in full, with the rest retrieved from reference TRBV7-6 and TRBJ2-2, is GAGVSQSPRYKVTKRGQDVALRCDPISGHVSLYWYRQALGQGPEFLTYFNYEAQQDKSGLPNDRFSAERPEGSISTLTIQRTEQRDSAMYRCASSLVASGRAPNTGELFFGEGSRLTVL.

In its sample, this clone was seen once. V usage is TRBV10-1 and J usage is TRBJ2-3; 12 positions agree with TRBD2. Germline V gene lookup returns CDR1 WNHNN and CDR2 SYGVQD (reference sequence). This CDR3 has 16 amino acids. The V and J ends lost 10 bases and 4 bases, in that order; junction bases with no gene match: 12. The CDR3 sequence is CATGDATSGRSDTQYF. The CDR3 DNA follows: TGCGCCACCGGCGATGCGACTAGCGGGAGATCAGATACGCAGTATTTT.